The 23 T cell receptor beta chains in this list originate from one sample, sequenced in a study of shared clonotypes between healthy human individuals. Only in-frame clones appear in the TCRdb table, and some are missing; sequencing was by immunoSEQ multiplex PCR. The sample holds approximately 980,000 clones; 76% are singletons and the top ten take about 1.5%. Sample: memory CD4+ T cells sorted from blood. Subset specified: CD45RA-negative fraction. The source of these receptors is a man aged 18 to 30 in good health.

J is TRBJ1-5 and V is TRBV15, with 10 bases lining up with TRBD1. CDR1 is LNHNV and CDR2 is YYDKDF in the germline V gene (reference sequence). Trimming took 0 bases from V and 4 from J; bases not matched to a gene: 3. There are 16 residues in the CDR3. The CDR3 coding sequence is TGTGCCACCAGCAGAGATTGGGGACAGGGGAATCAGCCCCAGCATTTT. Residues: CATSRDWGQGNQPQHF.

The genes are TRBV7-9 and TRBJ1-2, with TRBD1 as a possible D gene (6 bases). V shed 5 bases and J shed 8 bases, with 15 bases lying between them. CDR1 is SEHNR, CDR2 FQNEAQ, per germline (reference sequence). This CDR3 is 13 amino acids long. As DNA, the CDR3 is TGTGCCAGCAGCATAAACAGGGCGCTCGGCTACACCTTC. Translation gives CASSINRALGYTF.

The gene calls are TRBV19 and TRBJ1-2, with a tentative D call TRBD1 (5 bases). CDR1 is LNHDA and CDR2 is SQIVND in the germline V gene (reference sequence). This CDR3 spans 17 amino acids. Between the trimmed V and J ends, which lost 4 bases and 2 bases, there was a span of 20 bases. CDR3 sequence: CASSSSGEVSMNYGYTF. In DNA, the CDR3 is TGTGCCAGTAGTAGTTCGGGGGAAGTGAGTATGAACTATGGCTACACCTTC.

V is TRBV6-7 and J is TRBJ2-3; TRBD2 agrees at 7 bases. TRBV6-7 is an ORF, with its function uncertain. After removal of 2 bases from V and 1 base from J, the junction contained 6 bases not matched to a gene. This CDR3 is 16 amino acids long. CDR3 in amino acids: CASSYTKRGGTDTQYF. For the CDR3, the DNA is TGTGCCAGCAGTTACACCAAGCGGGGAGGCACAGATACGCAGTATTTT.

This clone was counted a single time. The genes are TRBV5-1 and TRBJ2-5, with 12 bases lining up with TRBD2. The CDR3 spans 17 residues. CDR1 SGHRS and CDR2 YFSETQ come from the germline V gene. The ends lost 0 bases at V and 5 bases at J; junction bases unmatched: 8. CDR3 sequence: CASSLAVTSGGWETQYF. The CDR3 DNA reads TGCGCCAGCAGCTTGGCCGTGACTAGCGGGGGATGGGAGACCCAGTACTTC.

The chain carries TRBV29-1 and TRBJ2-3, with 7 bases matching TRBD2. From germline, CDR1 is SQVTM and CDR2 ANQGSEA. V trimming: 8 bases; J trimming: 0 bases; junction bases outside the gene matches: 8. The CDR3 length is 14 residues. As DNA, the CDR3 is TGCAGCATCTCGAGCGGGATTAGCACAGATACGCAGTATTTT. Translated: CSISSGISTDTQYF.

CDR3 loop: CASRGSGGTNTGELFF. DNA of the CDR3: TGTGCCAGCAGGGGCAGCGGGGGAACGAACACCGGGGAGCTGTTTTTT. The chain uses TRBV7-2 and TRBJ2-2; 8 nucleotides line up with TRBD2. The junction had 6 bases not matched to a gene; V was cut back by 6 bases and J by 0 bases. CDR1 is SGHTA and CDR2 is FQGNSA in the germline V gene. The CDR3 runs to 16 residues.

For this clone: This CDR3 is also generated by other DNA sequences in the sample. The V and J genes are TRBV6-6 and TRBJ2-7, with 10 positions matching TRBD1. Germline V gene sequence: CDR1 MNHNY, CDR2 SVGAGI (reference sequence). The CDR3 has 14 residues. Trimming removed 2 bases from V and 3 bases from J; junction bases left unmatched: 1. CDR3 DNA sequence: TGTGCCAGCAGTTACGGGGACAGGGGCTACGAGCAGTACTTC. This sequence encodes CASSYGDRGYEQYF.

This sequence joins TRBV12-2 and TRBJ2-7; the listed D gene, TRBD1, was not tested against the DNA. TRBV12-2 is a pseudogene locus. The CDR3 is 12 residues long. The CDR3 DNA follows: TGTGCAAGTCGCCCGCCAGGTGGCGAGCAGTACTTC. Amino acid sequence: CASRPPGGEQYF.

This clone has just a few counts. The junction and the germline gene differ at one end; a read error may be behind it. This chain connects TRBV20-1 to TRBJ1-1; possibly TRBD1 for D (5 bases). This CDR3 spans 11 amino acids. Germline assignment: CDR1 DFQATT and CDR2 SNEGSKA (reference sequence). CDR3 bases: TGCAGTGCTAGTCAGGACACCGAAGCTTTCTTT. Protein product: CSASQDTEAFF.

There are a few counts of this clone. The chain recombines TRBV9 with TRBJ2-3; 8 bases map to TRBD2. This CDR3 comprises 16 residues. V shed 0 bases and J 3 bases; nucleotides not matched to a gene: 6. CDR1 is SGDLS and CDR2 is YYNGEE in the germline V gene. The CDR3 region is CASSVAGVAGTDTQYF. CDR3 DNA: TGTGCCAGCAGCGTAGCTGGGGTAGCGGGGACAGATACGCAGTATTTT.

The chain recombines TRBV2 with TRBJ2-4; possible D gene TRBD2, 7 bases. Germline V gene lookup returns CDR1 SNHLY and CDR2 FYNNEI. The V and J ends lost 5 bases and 2 bases respectively, with 16 bases between them. This CDR3 comprises 16 residues. The CDR3 nucleotides are TGTGCCAGCAGTCCCCGCGGGGGCAGGACCAAAAACATTCAGTACTTC. Its translation: CASSPRGGRTKNIQYF.

The V call is TRBV5-1, the J call TRBJ1-2; D call uncertain. The CDR3 covers 12 residues. CDR1 is SGHRS, CDR2 YFSETQ, per germline. V was clipped by 0 bases and J by 8 bases, with 8 bases between them. CDR3 residues: CASSLDGVGYTF. The CDR3, as DNA: TGCGCCAGCAGCTTGGACGGGGTCGGCTACACCTTC.

This clone appeared many times. The J gene is TRBJ2-1, the V gene TRBV10-3; unclear D gene. The germline V gene encodes CDR1 ENHRY and CDR2 SYGVKD. V lost 4 bases and J lost 3, with 10 bases in between. This CDR3 has 14 residues. CDR3 coding DNA: TGTGCCATCAGTGTAGAGGTTGGCTACAATGAGCAGTTCTTC. This gives the protein CAISVEVGYNEQFF.

For this clone: Within the sample, other DNA sequences also encode this same CDR3. The chain combines TRBV18 with TRBJ2-7; D is ambiguous. V was trimmed by 6 bases and J by 4 bases, leaving 13 bases between them. The CDR3 runs 13 residues. Germline CDR1 is KGHSH and CDR2 is LQKENI. The CDR3 DNA is TGTGCCAGCTCCCCCTCGGCGGTTTACGAGCAGTACTTC. Amino acids: CASSPSAVYEQYF. Combining the CDR3 with reference TRBV18 and TRBJ2-7 gives the whole variable domain NAGVMQNPRHLVRRRGQEARLRCSPMKGHSHVYWYRQLPEEGLKFMVYLQKENIIDESGMPKERFSAEFPKEGPSILRIQQVVRGDSAAYFCASSPSAVYEQYFGPGTRLTVT.

This clone was detected only once. This chain joins TRBV21-1 and TRBJ1-2. TRBV21-1 is shown as a pseudogene. The CDR3 runs 14 residues. In DNA form, the CDR3 reads TGTGCCAGCAGCAAAGGTTCGGGGGGCTGCGGCTACACCTTC. As protein: CASSKGSGGCGYTF.

The rearrangement links TRBV5-4 to TRBJ2-3, with 9 positions matching TRBD1. Trimming removed 7 bases from V and 7 bases from J; junction bases left unmatched: 10. Germline loops: CDR1 SGHNT, CDR2 YYREEE (reference sequence). CDR3 length equals 14 residues. The CDR3 region has the DNA TGTGCCAGCTACGGGACAGGGAGTGGAAATACGCAGTATTTT. It codes for CASYGTGSGNTQYF.

The chain carries TRBV23-1 and TRBJ2-7; tentative D call: TRBD1 (6 bases). TRBV23-1 is reported as an ORF; its role is uncertain. The CDR3 totals 15 residues. The V end lost 4 bases, the J end lost 4 bases, and 17 bases lay between the germline ends. CDR3 sequence (DNA): TGCGCCAGCAGTCCAGGGACACGGCGTGAGTACGAGCAGTACTTC. Amino acids: CASSPGTRREYEQYF.

The V gene is TRBV29-1, the J gene TRBJ2-5, with a weak D call TRBD2 (5 bases). The CDR3 extends over 13 amino acids. With 4 bases removed from V and 0 bases from J, the gap between germline ends came to 9 bases. CDR1 and CDR2 from the germline V gene are SQVTM and ANQGSEA. The DNA for the CDR3 is TGCAGCGTTGGGGAGTTGTACCAAGAGACCCAGTACTTC. As protein: CSVGELYQETQYF.

This clone was observed at least ten times. The genes are TRBV19 and TRBJ2-7, with 9 positions matching TRBD1. The germline gives CDR1 LNHDA, CDR2 SQIVND (reference sequence). V lost 10 bases, J lost 0 bases, and 10 bases stayed unmatched. The CDR3 has 15 amino acids. The CDR3 reads CATTTGTGSSYEQYF. CDR3 sequence (DNA): TGTGCCACCACAACCGGGACAGGGAGCTCCTACGAGCAGTACTTC.

The V gene is TRBV6-5, the J gene TRBJ1-1, with a weak D call TRBD1 (6 bases). Trimming stripped 5 bases from V and 1 base from J, with 11 bases between. Germline CDR1 and CDR2: MNHEY and SVGAGI. The CDR3 is 14 residues long. The CDR3 DNA sequence: TGTGCCAGCAGTAAACCGGGACAGAACACTGAAGCTTTCTTT. Translating it yields CASSKPGQNTEAFF.

This sequence joins TRBV6-1 and TRBJ2-2, with D maybe TRBD2 (5 bases). V lost 2 bases and J lost 1, with 14 bases in between. The germline V gene encodes CDR1 MNHNS and CDR2 SASEGT. The CDR3 sequence is 17 residues long. The CDR3 is CASSEKGNRGNTGELFF. The CDR3, as DNA: TGTGCCAGCAGTGAAAAAGGGAACCGGGGGAACACCGGGGAGCTGTTTTTT.

This clone was seen a handful of times. The chain recombines TRBV6-5 with TRBJ1-1, with D unclear. With 2 bases removed from V and 0 bases from J, the gap between germline ends came to 7 bases. CDR3 length equals 14 residues. Germline CDR1 MNHEY, CDR2 SVGAGI. The CDR3 protein is CASSYAGVNTEAFF. The CDR3 DNA reads as TGTGCCAGCAGTTACGCGGGTGTGAACACTGAAGCTTTCTTT.